Listed below are T cell receptor beta chains from one sample, sequenced in a study of CD8 T cells in Susac syndrome. TCRdb ran MiXCR on the immunoSEQ multiplex PCR reads and lists one entry per CDR3 protein. The sample has fewer than 150,000 distinct CDR3 sequences, nearly 95% seen once. The sample consisted of CD8+ T cells from PBMCs. The receptor set was obtained from a human donor in good health. Both conserved end residues are part of each CDR3. The order of the fields is V gene, J gene, clone size, D gene, CDR3 protein, CDR3 DNA. A D gene is named only where the DNA matches it firmly. Size is stated for part of the rows, as once, few or many counts, or as a class when the clone is expanded.

v_call: TRBV4-2; j_call: TRBJ2-6; clone_size: once; d_call: NA; cdr3_aa: CASSPDSSGANVLTF; cdr3_nt: TGTGCCAGCAGCCCAGACAGCTCTGGGGCCAACGTCCTGACTTTC
v_call: TRBV28; j_call: TRBJ2-2; clone_size: NA; d_call: NA; cdr3_aa: CASSFYGLNTGELFF; cdr3_nt: TGTGCCAGCAGTTTTTATGGCCTGAACACCGGGGAGCTGTTTTTT
v_call: TRBV4-2; j_call: TRBJ2-1; clone_size: NA; d_call: NA; cdr3_aa: CASSPTDSYNEQFF; cdr3_nt: TGTGCCAGCAGCCCTACGGACTCGTACAATGAGCAGTTCTTC
v_call: TRBV30; j_call: TRBJ2-1; clone_size: NA; d_call: NA; cdr3_aa: CAWSVAGEQFF; cdr3_nt: TGTGCCTGGAGTGTTGCTGGTGAGCAGTTCTTC
v_call: TRBV23-1; j_call: TRBJ1-1; clone_size: once; d_call: NA; cdr3_aa: CASSQEKITEAFF; cdr3_nt: TGCGCCAGCAGTCAAGAGAAGATCACTGAAGCTTTCTTT
v_call: TRBV27; j_call: TRBJ2-7; clone_size: once; d_call: TRBD2; cdr3_aa: CASSLASGNSYEQYF; cdr3_nt: TGTGCCAGCAGTTTGGCTAGCGGCAACTCCTACGAGCAGTACTTC
v_call: TRBV29-1; j_call: TRBJ1-1; clone_size: NA; d_call: NA; cdr3_aa: CSVVTSEAFF; cdr3_nt: TGCAGCGTTGTAACCTCTGAAGCTTTCTTT
v_call: TRBV30; j_call: TRBJ1-1; clone_size: NA; d_call: TRBD1; cdr3_aa: CAWEGQGNTEAFF; cdr3_nt: TGTGCCTGGGAGGGACAGGGGAACACTGAAGCTTTCTTT
v_call: TRBV6-2/TRBV6-3; j_call: TRBJ2-7; clone_size: NA; d_call: TRBD2; cdr3_aa: CASRLAGSEQYF; cdr3_nt: TGTGCCAGCCGACTAGCGGGATCCGAGCAGTACTTC
v_call: TRBV20-1; j_call: TRBJ2-7; clone_size: NA; d_call: NA; cdr3_aa: CSAEEGRRYEQYF; cdr3_nt: TGCAGTGCTGAGGAAGGCAGGCGATACGAGCAGTACTTC
v_call: TRBV12-3/TRBV12-4; j_call: TRBJ2-2; clone_size: NA; d_call: NA; cdr3_aa: CASSLGSGTGELFF; cdr3_nt: TGTGCCAGCAGTTTAGGCAGTGGAACCGGGGAGCTGTTTTTT
v_call: TRBV21-1; j_call: TRBJ2-4; clone_size: NA; d_call: NA; cdr3_aa: CASKFHPPPVLGGKNIQYF; cdr3_nt: TGTGCCAGCAAATTCCACCCCCCTCCTGTCCTGGGGGGCAAAAACATTCAGTACTTC
v_call: TRBV28; j_call: TRBJ2-7; clone_size: once; d_call: TRBD2; cdr3_aa: CASSLSGMQYF; cdr3_nt: TGTGCCAGCAGTCTCAGCGGGATGCAGTACTTC
v_call: TRBV27; j_call: TRBJ2-7; clone_size: NA; d_call: NA; cdr3_aa: CASKPTESYEQYF; cdr3_nt: TGTGCCAGCAAGCCTACCGAGTCCTACGAGCAGTACTTC
v_call: TRBV7-8; j_call: TRBJ2-5; clone_size: NA; d_call: TRBD2; cdr3_aa: CASSYIGAGEETQYF; cdr3_nt: TGTGCCAGCAGCTACATAGGGGCGGGGGAGGAGACCCAGTACTTC
v_call: TRBV3-1; j_call: TRBJ2-1; clone_size: NA; d_call: TRBD2; cdr3_aa: CASSPNLAGVYNEQFF; cdr3_nt: TGTGCCAGCAGCCCGAATCTAGCGGGGGTCTACAATGAGCAGTTCTTC
v_call: TRBV6-1; j_call: TRBJ1-2; clone_size: NA; d_call: NA; cdr3_aa: CASSEGPGNYGYTF; cdr3_nt: TGTGCCAGCAGTGAAGGTCCGGGGAACTATGGCTACACCTTC
v_call: TRBV4-3; j_call: TRBJ2-7; clone_size: NA; d_call: NA; cdr3_aa: CASSRGRDEQYF; cdr3_nt: TGCGCCAGCAGCCGGGGAAGGGACGAGCAGTACTTC
v_call: TRBV20-1; j_call: TRBJ2-7; clone_size: NA; d_call: TRBD2; cdr3_aa: CSASLAGGSSYEQYF; cdr3_nt: TGCAGTGCTAGTCTAGCGGGGGGGAGCTCCTACGAGCAGTACTTC
v_call: TRBV7-9; j_call: TRBJ2-7; clone_size: NA; d_call: NA; cdr3_aa: CASSTAGTGSYEQYF; cdr3_nt: TGTGCCAGCAGCACCGCCGGGACTGGCTCCTACGAGCAGTACTTC
v_call: TRBV7-9; j_call: TRBJ2-1; clone_size: NA; d_call: TRBD2; cdr3_aa: CASSLDGRANNEQFF; cdr3_nt: TGTGCCAGCAGCTTAGACGGGAGGGCCAACAATGAGCAGTTCTTC
v_call: TRBV25-1; j_call: TRBJ1-2; clone_size: NA; d_call: NA; cdr3_aa: CASSEYAYGYTF; cdr3_nt: TGTGCCAGCAGTGAATATGCATATGGCTACACCTTC
v_call: TRBV27; j_call: TRBJ1-1; clone_size: NA; d_call: NA; cdr3_aa: CASGTEAFF; cdr3_nt: TGTGCCAGCGGGACGGAAGCTTTCTTT
v_call: TRBV6-2/TRBV6-3; j_call: TRBJ2-3; clone_size: NA; d_call: NA; cdr3_aa: CASSGGTGTDTQYF; cdr3_nt: TGTGCCAGCAGCGGAGGGACAGGCACAGATACGCAGTATTTT
v_call: TRBV5-4; j_call: TRBJ2-7; clone_size: NA; d_call: NA; cdr3_aa: CASSQEGRVYEQYF; cdr3_nt: TGTGCCAGCAGCCAAGAGGGAAGGGTCTACGAGCAGTACTTC
v_call: TRBV19; j_call: TRBJ2-7; clone_size: NA; d_call: NA; cdr3_aa: CASSEAGPILAQYF; cdr3_nt: TGTGCCAGTAGTGAGGCGGGACCCATCCTCGCGCAGTACTTC
v_call: TRBV28; j_call: TRBJ2-7; clone_size: once; d_call: TRBD1; cdr3_aa: CASSPRDRAVEQYF; cdr3_nt: TGTGCCAGCAGTCCCCGGGACAGGGCAGTCGAGCAGTACTTC
v_call: TRBV20-1; j_call: TRBJ2-7; clone_size: NA; d_call: NA; cdr3_aa: CSAVAGDSYEQYF; cdr3_nt: TGCAGTGCGGTAGCTGGAGACTCCTACGAGCAGTACTTC
v_call: TRBV28; j_call: TRBJ2-1; clone_size: few; d_call: TRBD2; cdr3_aa: CASSPSLAGASYNEQFF; cdr3_nt: TGTGCCAGCAGTCCTAGTCTAGCGGGAGCATCCTACAATGAGCAGTTCTTC
v_call: TRBV29-1; j_call: TRBJ2-1; clone_size: once; d_call: NA; cdr3_aa: CSVVQRPSYNEQFF; cdr3_nt: TGCAGCGTTGTTCAGCGGCCTTCCTACAATGAGCAGTTCTTC
v_call: TRBV29-1; j_call: TRBJ2-5; clone_size: once; d_call: NA; cdr3_aa: CSVDVGGETQYF; cdr3_nt: TGCAGCGTTGATGTGGGGGGAGAGACCCAGTACTTC
v_call: TRBV20-1; j_call: TRBJ2-7; clone_size: NA; d_call: NA; cdr3_aa: CSAEGRHKTEQYF; cdr3_nt: TGCAGTGCTGAGGGTAGACATAAAACCGAGCAGTACTTC
v_call: TRBV6-6; j_call: TRBJ1-1; clone_size: NA; d_call: NA; cdr3_aa: CASLTNTEAFF; cdr3_nt: TGTGCCAGCCTAACGAACACTGAAGCTTTCTTT
v_call: TRBV13; j_call: TRBJ2-1; clone_size: NA; d_call: TRBD2; cdr3_aa: CASSLAGGQDNEQFF; cdr3_nt: TGTGCCAGCAGCTTAGCGGGAGGACAAGACAATGAGCAGTTCTTC
v_call: TRBV6-5; j_call: TRBJ2-2; clone_size: NA; d_call: TRBD1; cdr3_aa: CASSYGQGGNTGELFF; cdr3_nt: TGTGCCAGCAGTTACGGACAGGGGGGTAACACCGGGGAGCTGTTTTTT
v_call: TRBV19; j_call: TRBJ2-7; clone_size: NA; d_call: NA; cdr3_aa: CASSTRGPSYEQYF; cdr3_nt: TGTGCCAGTAGTACGCGTGGTCCAAGCTACGAGCAGTACTTC
v_call: TRBV7-9; j_call: TRBJ2-7; clone_size: NA; d_call: NA; cdr3_aa: CASSPGRGRVEQYF; cdr3_nt: TGTGCCAGCAGCCCTGGTAGAGGGCGCGTCGAGCAGTACTTC
v_call: TRBV6-5; j_call: TRBJ2-7; clone_size: NA; d_call: NA; cdr3_aa: CASRPRVDYEQYF; cdr3_nt: TGTGCCAGCAGGCCTAGGGTAGACTACGAGCAGTACTTC
v_call: TRBV9; j_call: TRBJ2-3; clone_size: NA; d_call: NA; cdr3_aa: CASSPGVTTTDTQYF; cdr3_nt: TGTGCCAGCAGCCCTGGCGTCACAACCACAGATACGCAGTATTTT
v_call: TRBV28; j_call: TRBJ1-1; clone_size: few; d_call: NA; cdr3_aa: CASSVGQNTEAFF; cdr3_nt: TGTGCCAGCAGTGTCGGGCAGAACACTGAAGCTTTCTTT
v_call: TRBV7-9; j_call: TRBJ2-7; clone_size: NA; d_call: NA; cdr3_aa: CASRDISYEQYF; cdr3_nt: TGTGCCAGCCGGGACATTTCCTACGAGCAGTACTTC
v_call: TRBV30; j_call: TRBJ2-3; clone_size: NA; d_call: TRBD2; cdr3_aa: CAWSFGGRSTDTQYF; cdr3_nt: TGTGCCTGGTCGTTTGGCGGGAGGTCCACAGATACGCAGTATTTT
v_call: TRBV29-1; j_call: TRBJ2-1; clone_size: once; d_call: NA; cdr3_aa: CSGLIEEAYNEQFF; cdr3_nt: TGCAGTGGTCTGATAGAGGAGGCCTACAATGAGCAGTTCTTC
v_call: TRBV12-3/TRBV12-4; j_call: TRBJ2-1; clone_size: NA; d_call: TRBD2; cdr3_aa: CASVLLAGGGNEQFF; cdr3_nt: TGTGCCAGCGTGCTACTAGCGGGAGGGGGTAATGAGCAGTTCTTC